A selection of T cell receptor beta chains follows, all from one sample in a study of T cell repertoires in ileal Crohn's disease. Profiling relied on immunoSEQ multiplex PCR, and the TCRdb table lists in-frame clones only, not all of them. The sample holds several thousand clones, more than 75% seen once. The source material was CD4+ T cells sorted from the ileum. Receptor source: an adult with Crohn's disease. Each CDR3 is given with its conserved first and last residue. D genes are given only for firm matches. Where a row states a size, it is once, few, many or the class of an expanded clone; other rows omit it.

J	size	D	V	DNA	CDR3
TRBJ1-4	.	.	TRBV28	TGTGCCAGCAGTAGCGAGGCGCTTAGGGAAAAACTGTTTTTT	CASSSEALREKLFF
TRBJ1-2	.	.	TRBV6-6	TGTGCCAGCACCCTAAGTCACGGACTTGGATATGGCTACACCTTC	CASTLSHGLGYGYTF
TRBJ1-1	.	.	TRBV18	TGTGCCAGCTCACTAATAACAGGAACCATGAACACTGAAGCTTTCTTT	CASSLITGTMNTEAFF
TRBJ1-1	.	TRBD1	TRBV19	TGTGCCAGCCAACAGGGACAGGGAAACACTGAAGCTTTCTTT	CASQQGQGNTEAFF
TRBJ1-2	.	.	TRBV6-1	TGTGCCAGCATTATAGGACAGTACTATGGCTACACCTTC	CASIIGQYYGYTF
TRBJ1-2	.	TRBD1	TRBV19	TGTGCCAGTAGCACTCAAAACAGGGGCGGTACCTATGGCTACACCTTC	CASSTQNRGGTYGYTF
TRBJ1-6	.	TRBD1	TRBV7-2	TGTGCCAGCAGCTTAACCGGGACAGCCGTCAATTCACCCCTCCACTTT	CASSLTGTAVNSPLHF
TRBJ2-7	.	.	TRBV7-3	TGTGCCAGCAGCCCCACTAATGGTTACGAGCAGTACTTC	CASSPTNGYEQYF
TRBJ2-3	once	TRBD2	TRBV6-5	TGTGCCAGCAGTTCCCGGAGTAGCGGGGACCAAGATACGCAGTATTTT	CASSSRSSGDQDTQYF
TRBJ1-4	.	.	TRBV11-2	TGTGCCAGCAGCTCAGGGGAAAAACTGTTTTTT	CASSSGEKLFF
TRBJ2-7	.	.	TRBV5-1	TGCGCCAGCAACCGGGACACCTCCTACGAGCAGTACTTC	CASNRDTSYEQYF
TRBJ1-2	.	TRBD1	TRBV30	TGTGCCTCTTCCCAGGGACAGGGGGATAACTATGGCTACACCTTC	CASSQGQGDNYGYTF
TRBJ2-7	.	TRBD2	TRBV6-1	TGTGCCAGCAGCGTAGCGGGGGGGCCGCTTAGCGAGCAGTACTTC	CASSVAGGPLSEQYF
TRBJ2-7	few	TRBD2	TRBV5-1	TGCGCCAGCAGCGACCCGCGGGGAGGGGCGTACGAGCAGTACTTC	CASSDPRGGAYEQYF
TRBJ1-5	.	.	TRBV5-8	TGTGCCAGCAGCTTGGGGACTCATCTCAATCAGCCCCAGCATTTT	CASSLGTHLNQPQHF
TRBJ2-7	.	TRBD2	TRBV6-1	TGTGCCAGCAGGCCGGGGACTAGCGGGGTCTACGAGCAGTACTTC	CASRPGTSGVYEQYF
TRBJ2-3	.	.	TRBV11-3	TGTGCCAGCAGCCGAGACAGCGGCACAGATACGCAGTATTTT	CASSRDSGTDTQYF
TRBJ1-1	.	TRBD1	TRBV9	TGTGCCAGCAGCGTTGGGACAGGAAACACTGAAGCTTTCTTT	CASSVGTGNTEAFF
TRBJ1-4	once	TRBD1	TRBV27	TGTGCCAGCAGTCCTGGGACAGGGGTAAATGAAAAACTGTTTTTT	CASSPGTGVNEKLFF
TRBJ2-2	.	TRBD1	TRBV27	TGTGCCAGCAGTCTCAGACAGGGCTGGGCCGGGGAGCTGTTTTTT	CASSLRQGWAGELFF
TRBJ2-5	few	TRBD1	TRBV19	TGTGCCAGTAGCCGGACAGGGGGCGGAAGGGAGACCCAGTACTTC	CASSRTGGGRETQYF
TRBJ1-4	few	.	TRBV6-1	TGTGCCAGCAGTGAAATGGCAGGGGTGGGTGAAAAACTGTTTTTT	CASSEMAGVGEKLFF
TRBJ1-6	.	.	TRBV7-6	TGTGCCAGCAGCTTAGAGACATTTAATTCACCCCTCCACTTT	CASSLETFNSPLHF
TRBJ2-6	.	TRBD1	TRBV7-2	TGTGCCAGCAGCTTTGGACAGGCCGTTTCTGGGGCCAACGTCCTGACTTTC	CASSFGQAVSGANVLTF
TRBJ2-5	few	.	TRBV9	TGTGCCAGCAGCGTAACCAGCGCTCAAGAGACCCAGTACTTC	CASSVTSAQETQYF
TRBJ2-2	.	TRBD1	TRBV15	TGTGCCACCAGCCGACAGGGGGCCGGGGAGCTGTTTTTT	CATSRQGAGELFF
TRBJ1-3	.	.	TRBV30	TGTGCCTGGAACAAGGGGAACTCTGGAAACACCATATATTTT	CAWNKGNSGNTIYF
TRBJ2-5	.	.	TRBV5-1	TGCGCCAGCAGCTTCCACAGGGATCGAGAGACCCAGTACTTC	CASSFHRDRETQYF
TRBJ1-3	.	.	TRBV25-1	TGTGCCAGCAGTGAATCGTGGCATGGAAACACCATATATTTT	CASSESWHGNTIYF
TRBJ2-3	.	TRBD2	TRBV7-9	TGTGCCAGCAGCTTAGGGGGTAGCGGGGGTAGCACAGATACGCAGTATTTT	CASSLGGSGGSTDTQYF
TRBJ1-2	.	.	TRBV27	TGTGCCAGCAGGAGGGAGGGCTCCGCCTATGGCTACACCTTC	CASRREGSAYGYTF
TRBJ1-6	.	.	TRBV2	TGTGCCAGCGTTGGCCGCAGGGATTCACCCCTCCACTTT	CASVGRRDSPLHF
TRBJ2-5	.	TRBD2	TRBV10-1	TGCGCCAGCAGTGTCGGAGCGGGGGGTCACCAAGAGACCCAGTACTTC	CASSVGAGGHQETQYF
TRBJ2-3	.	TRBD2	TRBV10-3	TGTGCCATCAGTGGGACTAGCGGGGGGGCTGGAGATACGCAGTATTTT	CAISGTSGGAGDTQYF
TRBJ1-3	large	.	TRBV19	TGTGCCAGTAGCCCTCGGGCGGGCTCTGGAAACACCATATATTTT	CASSPRAGSGNTIYF
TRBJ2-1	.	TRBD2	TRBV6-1	TGTGCCAGCAGCGCCATAGCGGGGGTTGGGAATGAGCAGTTCTTC	CASSAIAGVGNEQFF
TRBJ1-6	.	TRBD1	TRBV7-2	TGTGCCAGCAGCCCCACCGGGACAGCTACCAAGAATAATTCACCCCTCCACTTT	CASSPTGTATKNNSPLHF
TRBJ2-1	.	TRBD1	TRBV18	TGTGCCAGCTCACTGGGGACAGGGGGCAATGAGCAGTTCTTC	CASSLGTGGNEQFF
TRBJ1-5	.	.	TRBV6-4	TGTGCCAGCAGTGACCGCAGGGTTAATAGCAATCAGCCCCAGCATTTT	CASSDRRVNSNQPQHF
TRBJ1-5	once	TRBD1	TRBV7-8	TGTGCCAGCAGCCCCGCCTCGAACAGGGGCGATCAGCCCCAGCATTTT	CASSPASNRGDQPQHF